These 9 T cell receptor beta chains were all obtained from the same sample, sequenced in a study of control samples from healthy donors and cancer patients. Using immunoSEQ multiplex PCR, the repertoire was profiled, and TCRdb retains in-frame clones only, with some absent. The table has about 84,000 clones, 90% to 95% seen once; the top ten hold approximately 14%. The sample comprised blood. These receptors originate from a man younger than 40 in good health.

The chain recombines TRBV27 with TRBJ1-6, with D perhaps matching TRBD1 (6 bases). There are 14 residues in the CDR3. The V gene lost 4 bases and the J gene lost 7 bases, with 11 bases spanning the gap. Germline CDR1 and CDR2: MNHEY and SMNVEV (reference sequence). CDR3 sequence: CASSSGTPNSPLHF. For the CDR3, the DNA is TGTGCCAGCAGTTCAGGGACACCAAATTCACCCCTCCACTTT.

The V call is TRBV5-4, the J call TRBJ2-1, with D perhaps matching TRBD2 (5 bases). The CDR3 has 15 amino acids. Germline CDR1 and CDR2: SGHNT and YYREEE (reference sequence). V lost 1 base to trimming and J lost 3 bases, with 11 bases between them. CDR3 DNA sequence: TGTGCCAGCAGCTTGTGGGGAGTCCACTACAATGAGCAGTTCTTC. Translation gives CASSLWGVHYNEQFF. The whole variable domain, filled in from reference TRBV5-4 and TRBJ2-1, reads ETGVTQSPTHLIKTRGQQVTLRCSSQSGHNTVSWYQQALGQGPQFIFQYYREEENGRGNFPPRFSGLQFPNYSSELNVNALELDDSALYLCASSLWGVHYNEQFFGPGTRLTVL.

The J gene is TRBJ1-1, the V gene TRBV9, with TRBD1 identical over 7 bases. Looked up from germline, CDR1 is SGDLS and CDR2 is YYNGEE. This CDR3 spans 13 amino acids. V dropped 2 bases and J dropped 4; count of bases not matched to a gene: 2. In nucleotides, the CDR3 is TGTGCCAGCAGCGTCGGGACAGTCACTGAAGCTTTCTTT. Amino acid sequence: CASSVGTVTEAFF. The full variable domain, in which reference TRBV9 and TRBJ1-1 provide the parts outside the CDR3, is DSGVTQTPKHLITATGQRVTLRCSPRSGDLSVYWYQQSLDQGLQFLIQYYNGEERAKGNILERFSAQQFPDLHSELNLSSLELGDSALYFCASSVGTVTEAFFGQGTRLTVV.

CDR3 bases: TGTGCCATCAGTGAGTTGAGGGGGGCACTGTTCAATGAGCAGTTCTTC. As protein: CAISELRGALFNEQFF. The gene calls are TRBV10-3 and TRBJ2-1; possibly TRBD1 or TRBD2 for D (6 bases each). There are 16 residues in the CDR3. The germline V and J ends were trimmed by 1 base and 6 bases, with 16 bases remaining between them. CDR1 ENHRY and CDR2 SYGVKD come from the germline V gene.

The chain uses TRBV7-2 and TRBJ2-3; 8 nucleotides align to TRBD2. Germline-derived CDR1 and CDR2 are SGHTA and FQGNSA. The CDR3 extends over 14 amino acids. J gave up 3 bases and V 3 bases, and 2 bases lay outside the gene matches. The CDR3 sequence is CASSFLAGTDTQYF. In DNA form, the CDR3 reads TGTGCCAGCAGCTTTTTAGCGGGAACAGATACGCAGTATTTT.

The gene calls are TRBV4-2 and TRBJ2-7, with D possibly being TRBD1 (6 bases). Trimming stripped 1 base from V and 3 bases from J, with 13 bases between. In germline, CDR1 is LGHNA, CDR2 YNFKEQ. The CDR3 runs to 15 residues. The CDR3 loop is CASSQARGQNYEQYF. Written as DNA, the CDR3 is TGTGCCAGCAGCCAAGCTCGTGGACAGAACTACGAGCAGTACTTC.

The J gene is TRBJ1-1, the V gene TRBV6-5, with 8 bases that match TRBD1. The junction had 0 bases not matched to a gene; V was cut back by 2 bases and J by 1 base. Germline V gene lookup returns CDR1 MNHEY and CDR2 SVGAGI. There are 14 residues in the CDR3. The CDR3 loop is CASSYGTGNTEAFF. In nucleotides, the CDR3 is TGTGCCAGCAGTTACGGGACAGGGAACACTGAAGCTTTCTTT.

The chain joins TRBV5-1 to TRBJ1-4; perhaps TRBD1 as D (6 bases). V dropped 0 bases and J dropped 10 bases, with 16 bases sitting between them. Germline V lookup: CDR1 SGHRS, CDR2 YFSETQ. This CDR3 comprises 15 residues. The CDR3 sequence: CASSLETGPRGKLFF. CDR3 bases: TGCGCCAGCAGCTTGGAGACAGGCCCTCGGGGAAAACTGTTTTTT.

This CDR3 reads CASSPPLAGEDTQYF. The DNA of the CDR3 is TGTGCCAGCTCACCACCACTAGCGGGGGAAGATACGCAGTATTTT. The V and J genes are TRBV18 and TRBJ2-3; 11 bases line up with TRBD2. The germline V gene encodes CDR1 KGHSH and CDR2 LQKENI. The V and J ends lost 0 bases and 5 bases, in that order; junction bases with no gene match: 1. The CDR3 spans 15 residues. Combining the CDR3 with reference TRBV18 and TRBJ2-3 gives the whole variable domain NAGVMQNPRHLVRRRGQEARLRCSPMKGHSHVYWYRQLPEEGLKFMVYLQKENIIDESGMPKERFSAEFPKEGPSILRIQQVVRGDSAAYFCASSPPLAGEDTQYFGPGTRLTVL.